This T cell receptor beta chain was recovered during a study of PD-1 blockade in mismatch repair-deficient tumors. Findings of the study overall: Tumor-resident clones, often absent from pretreatment blood, expanded after pembrolizumab and then contracted.

Mismatch repair deficiency was confirmed in all patients, by PCR or immunohistochemistry. A few pembrolizumab responders had their TCRs sequenced. With respect to this clone: As yet, its antigen is unknown.

CDR3 length: 14 residues. V dropped 4 bases and J dropped 1; count of bases not matched to a gene: 2. Germline V gene sequence: CDR1 LNHNV, CDR2 YYDKDF (reference sequence). Here immunoSEQ multiplex PCR was the method, and the copy in TCRdb shows in-frame clones only, minus some. The data contain tens of thousands of clones, roughly 80% of them singletons. V and J are TRBV15 and TRBJ2-3; 7 bases map to TRBD2. This TCR derives from an adult with mismatch repair-deficient cancer. The sample consisted of peripheral blood, taken 4 weeks after starting pembrolizumab. The DNA of the CDR3 is TGTGCCACCAGCATGGGGGGGGGCACAGATACGCAGTATTTT. Its protein product is CATSMGGGTDTQYF.